Shown below are 26 T cell receptor beta chains from a single sample sequenced in a study of regulatory T cells in long-lasting Graves disease. As to time point: persistent/refractory GD, antithyroid drugs over 5 years with positive TRAb. TCR sequences were obtained from RNA taken from PBMCs. Researchers made TCR beta libraries by using iRepertoire HTBI primers and running Arm-PCR on CDR3 regions. TCRdb re-called the multiplex PCR reads with MiXCR, one entry per CDR3 protein. The table records about 310,000 distinct CDR3 sequences, 22% of them present only once. The source was peripheral blood mononuclear cells (PBMCs), collected when the disease was refractory, from a patient treated with antithyroid drugs. These receptors were taken from a female donor with Graves disease.

The V call is TRBV6-1, the J call TRBJ2-3; a possible D gene is TRBD2 (6 bases). The CDR3 extends over 16 amino acids. Germline CDR1 MNHNS, CDR2 SASEGT. The V gene lost 5 bases and the J gene lost 3 bases, with 18 bases spanning the gap. CDR3 DNA: TGTGCCAGCAGTCCCCCGCCAGGGAGGAAAACAGATACGCAGTATTTT. Translated, it gives CASSPPPGRKTDTQYF.

CDR3 nucleotide sequence: TGTGCCAGCAGCTTAGACCATAGACCCTACGAGCAGTACTTC. The encoded protein is CASSLDHRPYEQYF. V gene TRBV13 combines with J gene TRBJ2-7; D remains ambiguous. The ends were cut back, 1 base at V and 2 bases at J, with 9 bases in the middle. The CDR3 length is 14 residues. Germline assignment: CDR1 PRHDT and CDR2 FYEKMQ (reference sequence).

In its sample, this clonotype was seen a few times. V gene TRBV7-9 combines with J gene TRBJ1-1; D remains unclear. Trimming removed 3 bases from V and 5 bases from J, with 13 bases in between. This CDR3 region has 14 residues. Germline CDR1 and CDR2: SEHNR and FQNEAQ (reference sequence). The CDR3 region has the DNA TGTGCCAGCAGCTTCGCAGAATTTCGAACTGAAGCTTTCTTT. Amino acid sequence: CASSFAEFRTEAFF.

This clonotype was recorded many times. The rearrangement links TRBV30 to TRBJ1-2; no clear D. Germline V gene lookup returns CDR1 GTSNPN and CDR2 SVGIG (reference sequence). The ends were cut back, 5 bases at V and 4 bases at J, with 8 bases in the middle. The length of the CDR3 is 11 residues. The CDR3 sequence: CAWGRSYGYTF. The CDR3, as DNA: TGTGCCTGGGGGAGATCCTATGGCTACACCTTC.

At least ten counts were recorded for this clonotype. This rearrangement joins TRBV7-2 to TRBJ2-7; unclear D gene. Germline CDR1 is SGHTA and CDR2 is FQGNSA. The CDR3 is 14 amino acids. V gave up 3 bases and J gave up 6 bases, with 15 bases separating them. The CDR3 bases are TGTGCCAGCAGCTTGACCACCCTGTATGGCGAGCAGTACTTC. Translated: CASSLTTLYGEQYF.

This clonotype came up a few times. The rearrangement links TRBV20-1 to TRBJ2-2, with D tentatively TRBD2 (6 bases). The CDR3 is 14 residues long. Germline V CDR1 and CDR2: DFQATT, SNEGSKA (reference sequence). CDR3 nucleotides: TGCAGAGGCTGGGACTCCAAGAACACCGGGGAGCTGTTTTTT. Translating gives CRGWDSKNTGELFF.

In this sample, this clonotype turned up a few times. The chain has TRBV10-3 and TRBJ1-2; the match to TRBD1 covers 7 bases. V lost 3 bases to trimming and J lost 8 bases; unmatched junction nucleotides: 12. The CDR3 contains 15 residues. Germline V gene data show CDR1 as ENHRY and CDR2 as SYGVKD. In DNA form, the CDR3 reads TGTGCCATCAGTGAAGGGGACAGACAGATAAGGGGCTACACCTTC. Its protein is CAISEGDRQIRGYTF.

Only a few counts were recorded for this clonotype. CDR3 bases: TGTGCCAGCAGGAAAGGGACTAGCGGTGACTACGAGCAGTACTTC. It translates to CASRKGTSGDYEQYF. This chain uses TRBV6-1 with TRBJ2-7, with 11 bases identical to TRBD2. V gave up 6 bases and J gave up 3 bases; unmatched junction bases: 7. CDR1 and CDR2 from the germline V gene are MNHNS and SASEGT. This CDR3 contains 15 residues.

Here the CDR3 reads CSARNLRLEELEQFF. The CDR3 nucleotides read TGCAGTGCTAGAAACTTGCGGTTAGAAGAGCTTGAGCAGTTCTTC. The chain is built from TRBV20-1 and TRBJ2-1; D remains ambiguous. V was pared by 2 bases and J by 9 bases, with 20 bases between. CDR1 is DFQATT, CDR2 SNEGSKA, per germline (reference sequence). The CDR3 runs to 15 residues.

This clonotype appeared a few times. The chain joins TRBV5-1 to TRBJ2-5; no clear D gene. The germline gives CDR1 SGHRS, CDR2 YFSETQ. V dropped 4 bases and J dropped 5 bases, with 18 bases sitting between them. The CDR3 is 15 residues long. CDR3 coding DNA: TGCGCCAGCAGCCTGATCCCGGGCCCCCCGGAGACCCAGTACTTC. Amino acids: CASSLIPGPPETQYF.

This clonotype was counted only a few times. The chain recombines TRBV20-1 with TRBJ2-2; D remains ambiguous. The V gene's germline CDR1 is DFQATT and CDR2 SNEGSKA (reference sequence). The CDR3 length is 10 residues. Trimming removed 5 bases at V and 3 bases at J, with 1 base between. In DNA form, the CDR3 reads TGCAGTGCTTACACCGGGGAGCTGTTTTTT. Translated, it gives CSAYTGELFF.

This clonotype was seen a few times. The chain combines TRBV6-1 with TRBJ1-1; D uncertain. CDR1 is MNHNS, CDR2 SASEGT, per germline. Trimming left V 5 bases short and J 3 bases short, with 16 bases between. This CDR3 is 15 amino acids long. The CDR3 is CASSNGGDLYTEAFF. The DNA for the CDR3 is TGTGCCAGCAGTAATGGAGGTGACCTCTACACTGAAGCTTTCTTT.

This clonotype has ten or more counts. The V gene is TRBV7-9, the J gene TRBJ2-7; D unclear. The CDR3 is made up of 10 amino acids. V shed 4 bases and J shed 7 bases, with 5 bases lying between them. Germline loops: CDR1 SEHNR, CDR2 FQNEAQ (reference sequence). The chain's CDR3 is CASSSGEQYF. CDR3 sequence (DNA): TGTGCCAGCAGCTCTGGTGAGCAGTACTTC.

About this clonotype: A much larger clonotype is one base distant, so this may be a read error. The chain uses TRBV28 and TRBJ1-4, with D possibly being TRBD1 (6 bases). This CDR3 comprises 13 residues. From germline, CDR1 is MDHEN and CDR2 SYDVKM. The CDR3 region is CASSFQGSQKLLF. The CDR3 nucleotides are TGTGCCAGCAGTTTTCAGGGGTCTCAAAAACTGCTTTTT.

This clonotype was detected many times. The chain carries TRBV20-1 and TRBJ1-1; 7 bases are shared with TRBD1. V lost 0 bases and J lost 3; bases outside the gene matches: 7. From germline, CDR1 is DFQATT and CDR2 SNEGSKA (reference sequence). This CDR3 comprises 15 residues. The DNA of the CDR3 is TGCAGTGCTAGAGACGACAGGGATTCGGACACTGAAGCTTTCTTT. Protein: CSARDDRDSDTEAFF.

The chain uses TRBV27 and TRBJ2-3, with TRBD1 identical over 9 bases. V shed 5 bases, J shed 4 bases, and the junction held 13 bases outside the gene matches. The CDR3 is 17 residues long. CDR1 and CDR2 (germline): MNHEY, SMNVEV (reference sequence). The CDR3, as DNA: TGTGCCAGCAGTCGGACCCCACAGGGGGCGATATCAGATACGCAGTATTTT. This gives the protein CASSRTPQGAISDTQYF.

This clonotype was seen only a few times. The V and J genes are TRBV28 and TRBJ2-3; TRBD1 might be the D (6 bases). This CDR3 has 16 residues. Trimming took 2 bases from V and 0 from J, leaving 12 bases between them. Germline assignment: CDR1 MDHEN and CDR2 SYDVKM. This CDR3 reads CASSLGGGLSTDTQYF. DNA of the CDR3: TGTGCCAGCAGTTTAGGGGGCGGACTTAGCACAGATACGCAGTATTTT.

This clonotype has a handful of counts. This rearrangement joins TRBV6-2 or TRBV6-3 to TRBJ2-7; possible D gene TRBD2, 6 bases. The germline CDR1 and CDR2 sequences are MNHEY and SVGEGT. V was shortened by 2 bases and J by 6 bases, with 11 bases between the two germline ends. There are 13 residues in the CDR3. The CDR3 protein is CASSYGTGSEQYF. DNA for the CDR3: TGTGCCAGCAGTTACGGGACCGGGAGCGAGCAGTACTTC.

In this sample, this clonotype turned up many times. The chain joins TRBV7-2 to TRBJ1-2; D gene ambiguous. This CDR3 has 14 residues. V was clipped by 7 bases and J by 1 base, with 13 bases between them. Looked up from germline, CDR1 is SGHTA and CDR2 is FQGNSA. The CDR3 sequence: CASTHRGLNYGYTF. In DNA, the CDR3 is TGTGCCAGCACTCACCGAGGGCTTAACTATGGCTACACCTTC.

This clonotype was picked up a small number of times. This sequence joins TRBV7-2 and TRBJ2-2; tentatively, D is TRBD2 (7 bases). Trimming stripped 3 bases from V and 4 bases from J, with 27 bases between. CDR3 length: 20 residues. Germline-derived CDR1 and CDR2 are SGHTA and FQGNSA. Here the CDR3 DNA reads TGTGCCAGCAGCTTTCTCTCGTGGAGCGGGAATAGGGGGAGCACCGGGGAGCTGTTTTTT. Protein sequence: CASSFLSWSGNRGSTGELFF.

V is TRBV7-2 and J is TRBJ2-7; TRBD2 is a possible D gene (5 bases). The V gene lost 0 bases and the J gene lost 3 bases, with 9 bases spanning the gap. The CDR3 spans 14 residues. Germline CDR1 SGHTA, CDR2 FQGNSA. The chain's CDR3 is CASSLAWSGYEQYF. CDR3 coding DNA: TGTGCCAGCAGCTTAGCGTGGAGCGGCTACGAGCAGTACTTC.

This clonotype was seen repeatedly, ten times or more. This sequence joins TRBV20-1 and TRBJ2-4; maybe TRBD2 (5 bases). Trimming took off 6 bases at V and 0 bases at J, with 9 bases between the two ends. Germline V CDR1 and CDR2: DFQATT, SNEGSKA (reference sequence). The CDR3 length is 13 residues. CDR3 sequence reads: CSAADLAKNIQYF. The CDR3 nucleotides read TGCAGTGCAGCGGACCTAGCCAAAAACATTCAGTACTTC.

J is TRBJ2-7 and V is TRBV6-1; D is possibly TRBD1 (6 bases). Germline CDR1 reads MNHNS; CDR2 reads SASEGT. Trimming removed 2 bases from V and 2 bases from J, with 10 bases in between. The CDR3 runs 14 residues. This CDR3 reads CASSESRQAYEQYF. The CDR3 DNA reads as TGTGCCAGCAGTGAATCGAGACAGGCCTACGAGCAGTACTTC.

The V call is TRBV30, the J call TRBJ2-7; D is unclear. Trimming pared 8 bases from V and 6 bases from J, leaving 14 bases between. This CDR3 has 11 residues. Looked up from germline, CDR1 is GTSNPN and CDR2 is SVGIG (reference sequence). CDR3 nucleotides: TGTGCCCGTCGGATGGGCGCCGAGCAGTACTTC. This sequence encodes CARRMGAEQYF.

This clonotype was seen a handful of times. The rearrangement joins TRBV7-6 to TRBJ2-2; the match to TRBD1 covers 9 bases. V lost 4 bases, J lost 5 bases, and 5 bases stayed unmatched. CDR3 length: 15 amino acids. Germline lookup yields CDR1 SGHVS and CDR2 FNYEAQ. The DNA of the CDR3 is TGTGCCAGCAGCTCTAGACAGGGGGTAACCGGGGAGCTGTTTTTT. Residues: CASSSRQGVTGELFF. The whole variable domain, remainder taken from reference TRBV7-6 and TRBJ2-2, is GAGVSQSPRYKVTKRGQDVALRCDPISGHVSLYWYRQALGQGPEFLTYFNYEAQQDKSGLPNDRFSAERPEGSISTLTIQRTEQRDSAMYRCASSSRQGVTGELFFGEGSRLTVL.

In its sample, this clonotype was seen once. The CDR3 coding sequence is TGTGCCAGCAGAGGGAATACGGCCTACACAGATACGCAGTATTTT. Amino acid sequence: CASRGNTAYTDTQYF. The V and J genes are TRBV7-2 and TRBJ2-3; no clear D gene. This CDR3 spans 15 amino acids. V gave up 6 bases and J gave up 2 bases, with 15 bases separating them. Germline V gene data show CDR1 as SGHTA and CDR2 as FQGNSA. Full variable domain (missing parts from reference TRBV7-2 and TRBJ2-3): GAGVSQSPSNKVTEKGKDVELRCDPISGHTALYWYRQSLGQGLEFLIYFQGNSAPDKSGLPSDRFSAERTGGSVSTLTIQRTQQEDSAVYLCASRGNTAYTDTQYFGPGTRLTVL.